Described below is a single T cell receptor beta chain sequence and its context. The antigen is undetermined. The germline CDR1 and CDR2 sequences are LNHNV and YYDKDF (reference sequence). Trimming left V 3 bases short and J 6 bases short, with 9 bases between. The CDR3 is made up of 13 amino acids. The data stem from a study of T cells in Graves' hyperthyroidism and ophthalmopathy. Overall study results and limits: The majority of expanded thyroid clonotypes above 0.001 also appeared in blood.

TCR beta CDR3 regions were amplified from RNA transcripts. HTBI primers were the set used in a first-round RT-PCR of the TCR CDR3. One entry per CDR3 protein results from TCRdb running MiXCR on the multiplex PCR reads. Of 550,000 to 800,000 distinct CDR3 sequences detected, approximately 15% appear once; the ten largest clones hold about a sixth. The J gene is TRBJ1-5, the V gene TRBV15; a weak D match, TRBD1 (5 bases). What was sequenced was blood. The receptor comes from a middle-aged man with Graves' hyperthyroidism. DNA of the CDR3: TGTGCCACCAGCAGCCCAGGGCTTCAGCCCCAGCATTTT. Protein sequence: CATSSPGLQPQHF.